What follows is one T cell receptor (beta chain) and its context. The target of this receptor is not known. No much larger clone exists at a distance of one base, and base qualities are not known. The data derive from a study of T cells after yellow fever vaccination (dated by TCRdb to between 2018 and 2021). Looking at the study overall: Libraries from fractions with low cell numbers were prepared with the SMART-Seq v4 Ultra Low Input RNA kit. To follow T-cell clones before and after both primary and booster YFV17D yellow fever vaccination, bulk TCR alpha and beta repertoires underwent longitudinal sequencing. Blood was collected at multiple timepoints before and after primary and secondary immunization, and bulk PBMC replicates and cell subsets were isolated. The cohort comprised two healthy male donors, one aged 18 to 29 and one aged 30 to 40 years. Study-level results and caveats: Most clones expanded after primary vaccination were re-detected after the booster (approximately 96% of CD4 and around 88% of CD8), suggesting broad memory maintenance. A small share of clonotypes was detected in both CD4 and CD8 compartments, with the overlap likely arising from convergent recombination. Compared with the primary T-cell response, the secondary T-cell response was faster but weaker, reaching its peak on day 5 rather than on day 15. Because abundant contaminating clonotypes from the bulk population could be contained in FACS-sorted repertoires, computational filtering was required. The study included only two donors, which limits how far the findings can be generalized.

The instrument given in TCRdb is Illumina NovaSeq 6000. TCR cDNA was synthesized by 5'RACE template switching, through which a universal primer site and unique molecular identifiers were introduced. cDNA synthesis was primed from both the TCR alpha and TCR beta constant segments. Libraries were amplified in two PCR steps, with sample barcodes and sequencing adapters added in the second step. Sequencing of libraries was performed on Illumina HiSeq 2500 (2x100 bp) or NovaSeq (2x150 bp). The source study handled its data this way. MIGEC was used to demultiplex reads and collapse the reads into UMI consensus sequences, and MiXCR was used for V(D)J alignment. Vaccine-responding clonotypes were identified with edgeR using replicate PBMC samples, with FDR below 0.01 and a log2 fold change above 5 up to day 15 being required. Each bulk clonotype received a CD4 or CD8 identity based on whether the sequenced CD4 or CD8 repertoire contained that clonotype at higher abundance. TCRdb reanalyzed the raw reads on its own, using fastp at Q25 for trimming and MiXCR for clone calling, and kept in-frame beta chains. Rows are combined by CDR3 protein, so each entry shows the most common genes and DNA. The V and J calls, along with clone size, are taken from TCRdb and not from the paper's own processing. This sample comprises 350,000 to 550,000 distinct CDR3 sequences, around a sixth of them detected only once. 15% to 20% of the sample goes to the ten largest clones.

CDR1 and CDR2, per the germline V gene (reference sequence), are SGHKS and YYEKEE. The CDR3, from cysteine to phenylalanine, totals 13 residues. The CDR3 DNA has 39 bases and is translated from base 1. The junction shows trimming of 4 bases on V and 1 base on J, plus 8 bases between the germline ends. The treatment or condition label for this specimen denotes: live attenuated yellow fever vaccine strain. At each blood-draw timepoint, two biological replicates of bulk PBMCs were obtained. PBMCs were isolated from peripheral blood using a standard Ficoll-Paque protocol. RNA was extracted with TriZol from bulk PBMCs, CD4 and CD8 fractions, and dextramer-positive and dextramer-negative fractions.

The V and J segments used are TRBV5-5 and TRBJ1-1; the D gene cannot be resolved reliably. This sequence was found in a man between 18 and 29 years old who received the YFV17D yellow fever vaccine. The sequenced sample was PBMCs, obtained before the yellow fever booster vaccination. The DNA reads as follows: TGTGCCAGCAGCGCGCAGGCGAACACTGAAGCTTTCTTT. This codes for CASSAQANTEAFF.